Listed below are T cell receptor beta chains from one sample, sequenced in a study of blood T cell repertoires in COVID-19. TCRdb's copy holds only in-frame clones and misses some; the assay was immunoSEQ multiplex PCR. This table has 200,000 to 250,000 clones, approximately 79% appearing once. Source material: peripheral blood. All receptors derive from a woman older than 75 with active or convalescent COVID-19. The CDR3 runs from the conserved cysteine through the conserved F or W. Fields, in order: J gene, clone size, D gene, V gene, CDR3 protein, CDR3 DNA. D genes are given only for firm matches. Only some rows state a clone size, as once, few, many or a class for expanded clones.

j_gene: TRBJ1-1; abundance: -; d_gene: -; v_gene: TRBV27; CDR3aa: CASSPRQLNTEAFF; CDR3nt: TGTGCCAGCAGTCCTCGACAGCTGAACACTGAAGCTTTCTTT
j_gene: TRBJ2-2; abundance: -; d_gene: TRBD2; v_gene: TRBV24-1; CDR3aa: CATSAHAGGISNTGELFF; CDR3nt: TGTGCCACCAGTGCCCACGCCGGGGGGATATCGAACACCGGGGAGCTGTTTTTT
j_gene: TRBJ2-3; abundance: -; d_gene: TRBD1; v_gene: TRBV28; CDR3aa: CASRPRRDRPFTDTQYF; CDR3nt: TGTGCCAGCAGACCACGCCGGGACAGGCCTTTCACAGATACGCAGTATTTT
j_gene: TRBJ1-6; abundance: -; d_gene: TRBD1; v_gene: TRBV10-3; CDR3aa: CAISEHWTGGLKAPLHF; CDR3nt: TGTGCCATCAGTGAGCACTGGACAGGGGGCTTAAAGGCACCCCTCCACTTT
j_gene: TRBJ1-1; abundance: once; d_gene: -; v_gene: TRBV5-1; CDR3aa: CASSLGSGMNTEAFF; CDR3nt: TGCGCCAGCAGCTTGGGTTCAGGAATGAACACTGAAGCTTTCTTT
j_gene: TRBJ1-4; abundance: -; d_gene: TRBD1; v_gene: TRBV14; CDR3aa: CASSPRTGSNEKLFF; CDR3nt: TGTGCCAGCAGCCCTAGGACAGGCTCTAATGAAAAACTGTTTTTT
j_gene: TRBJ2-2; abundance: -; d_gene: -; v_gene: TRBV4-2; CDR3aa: CASSQHGSTGELFF; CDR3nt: TGTGCCAGCAGCCAACACGGGAGTACCGGGGAGCTGTTTTTT
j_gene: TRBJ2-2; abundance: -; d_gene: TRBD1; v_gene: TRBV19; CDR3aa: CASSRRLTGDTGELFF; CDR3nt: TGTGCCAGTAGCAGGCGCCTAACAGGGGACACCGGGGAGCTGTTTTTT
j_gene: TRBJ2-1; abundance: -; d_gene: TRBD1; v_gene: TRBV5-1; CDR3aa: CASSFHHGTGGINEQFF; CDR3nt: TGCGCCAGCAGCTTTCATCATGGGACAGGGGGCATCAATGAGCAGTTCTTC
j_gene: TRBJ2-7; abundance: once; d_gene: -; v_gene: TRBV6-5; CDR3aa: CASQGRSGYEQYF; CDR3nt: TGTGCCAGCCAGGGAAGGTCTGGCTACGAGCAGTACTTC
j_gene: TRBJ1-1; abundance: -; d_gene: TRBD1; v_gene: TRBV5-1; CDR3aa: CASSWETGDTEAFF; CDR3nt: TGCGCCAGCAGCTGGGAGACAGGGGACACTGAAGCTTTCTTT
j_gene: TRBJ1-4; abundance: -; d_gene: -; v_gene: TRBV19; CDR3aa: CASSIAEVVGQLFF; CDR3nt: TGTGCCAGTAGTATTGCGGAGGTAGTTGGTCAACTGTTTTTT
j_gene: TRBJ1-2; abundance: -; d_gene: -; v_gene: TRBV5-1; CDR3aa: CASSLDMVSGYTF; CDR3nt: TGCGCCAGCAGCTTGGATATGGTTAGTGGCTACACCTTC
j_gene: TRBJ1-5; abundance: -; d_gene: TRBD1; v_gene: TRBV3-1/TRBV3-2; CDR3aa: CASSQTGVGNQPQHF; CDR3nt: TGTGCCAGCAGCCAGACAGGGGTGGGCAATCAGCCCCAGCATTTT
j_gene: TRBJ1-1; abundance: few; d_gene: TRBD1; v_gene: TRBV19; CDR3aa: CASSASLGQGAFF; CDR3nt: TGTGCCAGTAGTGCCTCCCTGGGACAGGGGGCTTTCTTT
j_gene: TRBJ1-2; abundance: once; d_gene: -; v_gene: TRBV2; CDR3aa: CASSEARGLGGGYTF; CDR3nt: TGTGCCAGCAGTGAAGCGCGAGGGCTCGGAGGTGGCTACACCTTC